The sequence of this T cell receptor (beta chain) was determined in a study of T cells after yellow fever vaccination. Broader study findings: Post-booster repertoires again held most primary-vaccination clones (roughly 95% CD4, 80% to 90% CD8). Compared with primary, the secondary response was weaker and peaked at day 5, not 15. Contamination of FACS-sorted repertoires by abundant clonotypes from the bulk population could occur.

As regards this clonotype: Its specificity is unknown. Germline is not matched at one junction end, which may reflect a read error.

MiXCR, run by TCRdb on the 5' RACE reads, gives a single entry per CDR3 protein. The repertoire includes roughly 400,000 distinct CDR3 sequences, 18% of them detected once, and roughly 19% sits in the top ten. Germline V CDR1 and CDR2: MNHEY, SVGAGI. The CDR3 totals 11 residues. The clonotype was recovered from a man younger than 35 who received the YFV17D yellow fever vaccine. This specimen consisted of PBMCs, obtained before the yellow fever booster vaccination. The chain recombines TRBV6-5 with TRBJ1-5; unclear D gene. CDR3 in DNA: TGTTCCAGCGCACGGAATCAGCCCCAGCATTTT. Translated, it gives CSSARNQPQHF.